The clone carrying this T cell receptor beta chain was found once. What it recognizes is unknown. By quantitative 5'-RACE with molecular barcodes, the TCR beta libraries were made. MiXCR, run by TCRdb on the 5' RACE reads, gives a single entry per CDR3 protein. The sample shows about 360,000 distinct CDR3 sequences, 14% to 15% of them seen only once. Trimming removed 5 bases at V and 13 bases at J, with 23 bases between. The CDR3 sequence is 14 residues long. CDR1 is SGHNT and CDR2 is YENEEA in the germline V gene. The data were taken from a study of CD8 T cells in ankylosing spondylitis. Points from the study as a whole: Matched ankylosing spondylitis synovial fluid reportedly contained a significantly enriched population of disease-linked clones. Several highly homologous variants made up a TCR beta motif, and this motif appeared characteristic of ankylosing spondylitis blood.

The material sequenced was blood, either unsorted or a sorted T cell fraction (not recorded which). The chain has TRBV11-3 and TRBJ1-2, with D perhaps matching TRBD1 (6 bases). The TCR sequence derives from a male donor with ankylosing spondylitis or in good health (not recorded which). This chain's CDR3 is CASSHQDRGYKSTF. In DNA, the CDR3 is TGTGCCAGCAGCCACCAGGACAGAGGGTATAAGAGCACCTTC.